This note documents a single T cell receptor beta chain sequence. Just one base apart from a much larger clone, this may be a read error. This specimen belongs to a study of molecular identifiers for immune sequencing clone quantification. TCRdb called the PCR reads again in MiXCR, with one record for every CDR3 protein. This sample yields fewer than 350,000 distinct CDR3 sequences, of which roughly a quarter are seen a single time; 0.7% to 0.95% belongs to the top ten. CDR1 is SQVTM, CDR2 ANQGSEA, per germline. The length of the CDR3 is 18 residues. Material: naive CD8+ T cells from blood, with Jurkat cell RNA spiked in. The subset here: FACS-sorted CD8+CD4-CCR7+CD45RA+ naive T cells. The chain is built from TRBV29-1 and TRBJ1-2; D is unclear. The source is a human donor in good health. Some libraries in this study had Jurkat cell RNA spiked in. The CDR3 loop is CSVEEGSFSPEANYGHTF. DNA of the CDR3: TGCAGCGTTGAAGAAGGGTCTTTCAGCCCAGAAGCTAACTATGGCCACACCTTC. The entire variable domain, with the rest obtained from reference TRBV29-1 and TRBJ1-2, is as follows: SAVISQKPSRDICQRGTSLTIQCQVDSQVTMMFWYRQQPGQSLTLIATANQGSEATYESGFVIDKFPISRPNLTFSTLTVSNMSPEDSSIYLCSVEEGSFSPEANYGHTFGSGTRLTVV.